A single sample is the source of the 10 T cell receptor beta chains below, sequenced in a study of cytomegalovirus exposure and HLA in healthy donors. The PCR employed 60 Vbeta primers together with 13 Jbeta primers. Produced via immunoSEQ multiplex PCR; TCRdb's table is partial and in-frame only. The sample lists around 100,000 clones; 70% to 90% were seen once. The material sequenced was PBMCs. The receptor source for this set is a woman under 30 in good health and CMV-seropositive.

Here the CDR3 reads CASSLHQRGDEQFF. CDR3 DNA sequence: TGTGCCAGCAGCTTACACCAGCGGGGGGATGAGCAGTTCTTC. The chain joins TRBV7-8 to TRBJ2-1; 9 positions match TRBD2. Looked up from germline, CDR1 is SGHVS and CDR2 is FQNEAQ. This CDR3 contains 14 residues. V lost 2 bases, J lost 8 bases, and 4 bases stayed unmatched. The full variable domain, rest sourced from reference TRBV7-8 and TRBJ2-1, is GAGVSQSPRYKVAKRGQDVALRCDPISGHVSLFWYQQALGQGPEFLTYFQNEAQLDKSGLPSDRFFAERPEGSVSTLKIQRTQQEDSAVYLCASSLHQRGDEQFFGPGTRLTVL.

V is TRBV5-6 and J is TRBJ2-7; 7 bases are a match to TRBD1. The junction had 12 bases not matched to a gene; V was cut back by 2 bases and J by 4 bases. There are 16 residues in the CDR3. Per germline, CDR1 SGHDT and CDR2 YYEEEE. The CDR3 loop is CASSLNSGGQLYEQYF. CDR3 DNA: TGTGCCAGCAGCTTAAACTCAGGGGGACAGTTATACGAGCAGTACTTC. Variable domain in full (rest from reference TRBV5-6 and TRBJ2-7): DAGVTQSPTHLIKTRGQQVTLRCSPKSGHDTVSWYQQALGQGPQFIFQYYEEEERQRGNFPDRFSGHQFPNYSSELNVNALLLGDSALYLCASSLNSGGQLYEQYFGPGTRLTVT.

The genes are TRBV19 and TRBJ2-1; no clear D gene. V lost 6 bases and J 8 bases, leaving 8 bases between the germline ends. The CDR3 has 11 amino acids. The germline V gene encodes CDR1 LNHDA and CDR2 SQIVND (reference sequence). CDR3 loop: CASRSRDEQFF. For the CDR3, the DNA is TGTGCCAGTAGGTCACGGGATGAGCAGTTCTTC.

For this clone: The sample holds other DNA sequences that translate to the same CDR3. The chain employs TRBV6-5 and TRBJ1-5; 10 bases align to TRBD1. V shed 6 bases, J shed 4 bases, and the junction held 3 bases outside the gene matches. Germline V lookup: CDR1 MNHEY, CDR2 SVGAGI. This CDR3 spans 14 amino acids. This CDR3 is CASRPGQGNQPQHF. The CDR3 DNA reads TGTGCCAGCAGACCGGGACAGGGGAATCAGCCCCAGCATTTT.

The V and J genes are TRBV14 and TRBJ1-2; D may be TRBD1 (5 bases). The CDR3 has 15 amino acids. CDR1 and CDR2 (germline): SGHDN, FVKESK. The V and J ends lost 2 bases and 2 bases respectively, with 12 bases between them. The CDR3 sequence: CASSQNPQENYGYTF. CDR3 DNA: TGTGCCAGCAGCCAAAACCCACAGGAAAACTATGGCTACACCTTC.

A few counts support this clone. The rearrangement uses TRBV27 and TRBJ2-7; a possible D gene is TRBD2 (5 bases). The CDR3 contains 14 residues. The V and J ends lost 6 bases and 2 bases respectively, with 14 bases between them. CDR1 MNHEY and CDR2 SMNVEV come from the germline V gene (reference sequence). The CDR3 here is CASSDPDSAYEQYF. The DNA for the CDR3 is TGTGCCAGCAGCGATCCGGACTCAGCCTACGAGCAGTACTTC.

The chain recombines TRBV6-6 with TRBJ1-5; D call uncertain. The germline gives CDR1 MNHNY, CDR2 SVGAGI (reference sequence). V shed 6 bases and J shed 0 bases, with 12 bases lying between them. There are 15 residues in the CDR3. The CDR3 DNA sequence: TGTGCCAGCAGGGCGTTGGGGAGTAGCAATCAGCCCCAGCATTTT. This encodes CASRALGSSNQPQHF.

The rearrangement uses TRBV7-9 and TRBJ1-2; 7 nucleotides match TRBD1. Per the germline V gene, CDR1 is SEHNR and CDR2 is FQNEAQ (reference sequence). The length of the CDR3 is 15 residues. The trim removed 5 bases at V and 0 bases at J, leaving 6 bases unmatched. CDR3 bases: TGTGCCAGCAGCCCGGGGGGGACAGCTAACTATGGCTACACCTTC. Residues: CASSPGGTANYGYTF.

This clone was seen only once. The V and J genes are TRBV7-9 and TRBJ2-7, with D perhaps matching TRBD2 (6 bases). Germline V gene data show CDR1 as SEHNR and CDR2 as FQNEAQ (reference sequence). V was pared by 1 base and J by 7 bases, with 11 bases between. The CDR3 runs 13 residues. The CDR3 is CASSLGDWGEQYF. Here the CDR3 DNA reads TGTGCCAGCAGCTTAGGGGACTGGGGGGAGCAGTACTTC.

In this sample, this clone turned up once. The CDR3 spells CASSSRGNGYTF. The CDR3, as DNA: TGTGCCAGCAGCTCGCGGGGAAATGGCTACACCTTC. This chain links TRBV7-9 with TRBJ1-2; D gene uncertain. The CDR3 spans 12 residues. Trimming stripped 4 bases from V and 6 bases from J, with 9 bases between. The germline V gene has CDR1 SEHNR and CDR2 FQNEAQ (reference sequence). Combining the CDR3 with reference TRBV7-9 and TRBJ1-2 gives the whole variable domain DTGVSQNPRHKITKRGQNVTFRCDPISEHNRLYWYRQTLGQGPEFLTYFQNEAQLEKSRLLSDRFSAERPKGSFSTLEIQRTEQGDSAMYLCASSSRGNGYTFGSGTRLTVV.